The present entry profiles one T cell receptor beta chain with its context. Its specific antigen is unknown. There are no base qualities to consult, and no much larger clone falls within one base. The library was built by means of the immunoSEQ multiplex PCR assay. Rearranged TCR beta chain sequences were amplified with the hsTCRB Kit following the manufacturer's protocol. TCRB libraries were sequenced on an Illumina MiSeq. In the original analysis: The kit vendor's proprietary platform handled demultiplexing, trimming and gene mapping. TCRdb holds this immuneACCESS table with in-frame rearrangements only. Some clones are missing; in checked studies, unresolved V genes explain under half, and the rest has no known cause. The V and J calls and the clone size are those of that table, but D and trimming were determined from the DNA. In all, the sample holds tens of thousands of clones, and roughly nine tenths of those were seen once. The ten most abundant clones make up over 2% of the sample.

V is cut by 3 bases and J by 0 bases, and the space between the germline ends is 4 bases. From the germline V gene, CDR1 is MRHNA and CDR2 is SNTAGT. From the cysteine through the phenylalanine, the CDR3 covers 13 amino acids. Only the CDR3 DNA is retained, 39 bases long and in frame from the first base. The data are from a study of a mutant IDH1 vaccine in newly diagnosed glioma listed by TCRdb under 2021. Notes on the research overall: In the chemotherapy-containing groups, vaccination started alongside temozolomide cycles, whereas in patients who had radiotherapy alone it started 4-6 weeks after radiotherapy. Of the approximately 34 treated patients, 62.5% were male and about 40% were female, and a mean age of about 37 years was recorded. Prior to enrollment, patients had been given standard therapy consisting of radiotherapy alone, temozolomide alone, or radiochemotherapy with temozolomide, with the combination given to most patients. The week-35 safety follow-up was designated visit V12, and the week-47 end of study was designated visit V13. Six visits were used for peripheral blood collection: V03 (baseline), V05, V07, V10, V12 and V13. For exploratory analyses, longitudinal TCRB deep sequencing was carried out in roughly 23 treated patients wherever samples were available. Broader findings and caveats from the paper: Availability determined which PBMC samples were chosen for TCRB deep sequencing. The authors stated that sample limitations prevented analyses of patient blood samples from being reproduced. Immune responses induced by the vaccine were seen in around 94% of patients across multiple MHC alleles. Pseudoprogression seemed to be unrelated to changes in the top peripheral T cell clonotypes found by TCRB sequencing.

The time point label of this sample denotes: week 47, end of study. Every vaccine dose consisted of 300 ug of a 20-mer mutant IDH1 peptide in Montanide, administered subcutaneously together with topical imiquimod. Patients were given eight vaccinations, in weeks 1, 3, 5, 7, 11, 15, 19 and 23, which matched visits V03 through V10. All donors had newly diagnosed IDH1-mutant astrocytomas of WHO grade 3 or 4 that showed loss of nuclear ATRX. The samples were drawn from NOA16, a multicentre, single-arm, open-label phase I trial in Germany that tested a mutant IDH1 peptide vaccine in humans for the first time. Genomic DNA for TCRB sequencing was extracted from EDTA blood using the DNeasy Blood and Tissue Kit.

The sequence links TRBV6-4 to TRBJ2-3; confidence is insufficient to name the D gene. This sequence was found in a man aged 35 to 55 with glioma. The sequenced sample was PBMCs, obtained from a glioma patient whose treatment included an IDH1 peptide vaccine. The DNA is TGTGCCAGCAGTGAGGCTAGCACAGATACGCAGTATTTT. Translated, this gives CASSEASTDTQYF.